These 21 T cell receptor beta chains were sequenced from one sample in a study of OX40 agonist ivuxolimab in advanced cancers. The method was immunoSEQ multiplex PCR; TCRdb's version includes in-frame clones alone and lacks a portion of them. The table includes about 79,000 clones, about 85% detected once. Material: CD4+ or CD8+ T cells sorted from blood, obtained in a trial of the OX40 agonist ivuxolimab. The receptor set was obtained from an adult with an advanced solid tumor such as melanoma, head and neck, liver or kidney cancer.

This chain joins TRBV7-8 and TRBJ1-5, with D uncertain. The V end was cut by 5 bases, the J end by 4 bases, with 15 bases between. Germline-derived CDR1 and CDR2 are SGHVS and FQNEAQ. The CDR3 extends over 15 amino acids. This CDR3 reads CASSPTPNINQPQHF. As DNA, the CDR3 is TGTGCCAGCAGCCCAACCCCGAACATAAATCAGCCCCAGCATTTT.

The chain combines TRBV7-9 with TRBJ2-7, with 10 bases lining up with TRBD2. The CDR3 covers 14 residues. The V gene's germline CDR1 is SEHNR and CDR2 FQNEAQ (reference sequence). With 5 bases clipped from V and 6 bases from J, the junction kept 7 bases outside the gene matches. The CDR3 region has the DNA TGTGCCAGCAGCCCCGCTAGCGGGAGAGGCGAGCAGTACTTC. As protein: CASSPASGRGEQYF.

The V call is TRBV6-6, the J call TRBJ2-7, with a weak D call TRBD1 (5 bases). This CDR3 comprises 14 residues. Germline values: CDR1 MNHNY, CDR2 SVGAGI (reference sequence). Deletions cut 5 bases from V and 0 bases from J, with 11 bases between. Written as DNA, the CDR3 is TGTGCCAGCAGTAAGTACAGGAGCTCCTACGAGCAGTACTTC. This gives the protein CASSKYRSSYEQYF.

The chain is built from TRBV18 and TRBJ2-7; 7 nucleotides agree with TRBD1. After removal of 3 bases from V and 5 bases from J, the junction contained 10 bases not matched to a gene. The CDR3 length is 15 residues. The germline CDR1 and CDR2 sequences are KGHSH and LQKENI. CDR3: CASSPSLDRANEQYF. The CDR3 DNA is TGTGCCAGCTCACCTTCGCTCGACAGGGCGAACGAGCAGTACTTC.

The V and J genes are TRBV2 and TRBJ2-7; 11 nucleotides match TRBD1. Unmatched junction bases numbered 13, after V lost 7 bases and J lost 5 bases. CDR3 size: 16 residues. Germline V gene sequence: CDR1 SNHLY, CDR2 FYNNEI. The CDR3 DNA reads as TGTGCCAGCATCCCCAACCGGGGGACAGGGGGTAACGAGCAGTACTTC. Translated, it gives CASIPNRGTGGNEQYF.

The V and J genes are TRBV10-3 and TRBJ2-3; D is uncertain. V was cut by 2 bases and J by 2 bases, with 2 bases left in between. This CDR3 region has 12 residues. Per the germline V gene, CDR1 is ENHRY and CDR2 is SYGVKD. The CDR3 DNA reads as TGTGCCATCAGTGAGAACACAGATACGCAGTATTTT. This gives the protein CAISENTDTQYF.

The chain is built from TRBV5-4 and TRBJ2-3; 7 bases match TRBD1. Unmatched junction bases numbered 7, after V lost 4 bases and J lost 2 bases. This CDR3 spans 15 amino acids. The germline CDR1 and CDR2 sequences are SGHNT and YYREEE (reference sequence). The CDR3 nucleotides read TGTGCCAGCAGCCCAACAGGGGCCCCCACAGATACGCAGTATTTT. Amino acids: CASSPTGAPTDTQYF.

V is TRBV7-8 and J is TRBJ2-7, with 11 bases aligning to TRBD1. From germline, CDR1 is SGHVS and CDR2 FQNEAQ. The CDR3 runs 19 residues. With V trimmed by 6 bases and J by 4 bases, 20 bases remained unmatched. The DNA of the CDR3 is TGTGCCAGCAGTCCAATCCCAGCCACACGGACAGGGGGCTCGTACGAGCAGTACTTC. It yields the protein CASSPIPATRTGGSYEQYF.

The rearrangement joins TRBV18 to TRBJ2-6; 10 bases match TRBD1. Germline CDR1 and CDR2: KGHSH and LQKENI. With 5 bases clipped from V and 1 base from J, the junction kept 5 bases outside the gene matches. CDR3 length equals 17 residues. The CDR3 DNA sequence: TGTGCCAGCTCAATCGGACAGGGGGGATCTGGGGCCAACGTCCTGACTTTC. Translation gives CASSIGQGGSGANVLTF.

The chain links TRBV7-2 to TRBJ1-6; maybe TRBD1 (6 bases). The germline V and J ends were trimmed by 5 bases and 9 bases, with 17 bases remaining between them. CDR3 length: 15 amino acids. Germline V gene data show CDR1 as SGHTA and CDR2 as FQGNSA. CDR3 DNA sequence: TGTGCCAGCAGCCCCGTCACAGGGAGTGGTTCACCCCTCCACTTT. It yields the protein CASSPVTGSGSPLHF.

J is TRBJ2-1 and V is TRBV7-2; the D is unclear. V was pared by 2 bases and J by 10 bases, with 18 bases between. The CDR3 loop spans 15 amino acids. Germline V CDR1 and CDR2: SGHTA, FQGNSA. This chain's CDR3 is CASSLLPSAGLEQFF. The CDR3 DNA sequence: TGTGCCAGCAGCTTATTACCCAGCGCCGGCTTGGAGCAGTTCTTC.

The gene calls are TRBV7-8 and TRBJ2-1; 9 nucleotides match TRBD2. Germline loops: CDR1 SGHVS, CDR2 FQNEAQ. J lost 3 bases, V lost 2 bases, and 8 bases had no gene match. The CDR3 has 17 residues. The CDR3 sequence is CASSLLRLAELYNEQFF. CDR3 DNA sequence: TGTGCCAGCAGCTTACTAAGACTAGCGGAACTCTACAATGAGCAGTTCTTC.

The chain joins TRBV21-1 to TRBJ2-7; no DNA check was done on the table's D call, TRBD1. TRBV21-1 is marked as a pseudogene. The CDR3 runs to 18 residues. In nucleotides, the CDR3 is TGTGCCAGCAGCAAAGGGGCGAGAGGACAGTCCAGCTCCTACGAGCAGTACTTC. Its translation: CASSKGARGQSSSYEQYF.

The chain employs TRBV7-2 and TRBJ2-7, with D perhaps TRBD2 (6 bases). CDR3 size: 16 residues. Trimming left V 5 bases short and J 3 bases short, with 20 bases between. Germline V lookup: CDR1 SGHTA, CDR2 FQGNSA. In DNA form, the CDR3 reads TGTGCCAGCAGCCTAGGGGCGGGACTCTGGGGCTACGAGCAGTACTTC. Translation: CASSLGAGLWGYEQYF.

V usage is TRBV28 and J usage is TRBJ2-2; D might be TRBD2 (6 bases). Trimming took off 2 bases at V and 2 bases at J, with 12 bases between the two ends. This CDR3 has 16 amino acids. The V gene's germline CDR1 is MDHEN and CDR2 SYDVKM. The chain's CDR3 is CASSLLSGANTGELFF. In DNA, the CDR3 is TGTGCCAGCAGTTTACTGTCGGGAGCTAACACCGGGGAGCTGTTTTTT.

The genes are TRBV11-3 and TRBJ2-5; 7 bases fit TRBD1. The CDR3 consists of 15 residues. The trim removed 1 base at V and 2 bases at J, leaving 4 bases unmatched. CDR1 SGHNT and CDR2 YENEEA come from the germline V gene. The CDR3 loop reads CASSLGGQSQETQYF. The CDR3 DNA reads TGTGCCAGCAGCTTAGGGGGACAGAGTCAAGAGACCCAGTACTTC.

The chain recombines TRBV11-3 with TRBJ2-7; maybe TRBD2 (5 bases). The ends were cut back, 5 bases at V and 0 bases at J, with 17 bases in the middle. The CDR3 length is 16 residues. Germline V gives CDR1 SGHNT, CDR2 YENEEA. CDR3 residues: CASSGFGVVSSYEQYF. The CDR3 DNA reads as TGTGCCAGCAGCGGATTCGGGGTCGTAAGCTCCTACGAGCAGTACTTC. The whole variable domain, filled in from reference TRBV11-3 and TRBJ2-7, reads EAGVVQSPRYKIIEKKQPVAFWCNPISGHNTLYWYLQNLGQGPELLIRYENEEAVDDSQLPKDRFSAERLKGVDSTLKIQPAELGDSAVYLCASSGFGVVSSYEQYFGPGTRLTVT.

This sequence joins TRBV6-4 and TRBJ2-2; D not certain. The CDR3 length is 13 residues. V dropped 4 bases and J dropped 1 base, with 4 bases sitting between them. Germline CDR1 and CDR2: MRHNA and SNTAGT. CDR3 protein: CASSAENTGELFF. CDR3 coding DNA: TGTGCCAGCAGTGCGGAGAACACCGGGGAGCTGTTTTTT.

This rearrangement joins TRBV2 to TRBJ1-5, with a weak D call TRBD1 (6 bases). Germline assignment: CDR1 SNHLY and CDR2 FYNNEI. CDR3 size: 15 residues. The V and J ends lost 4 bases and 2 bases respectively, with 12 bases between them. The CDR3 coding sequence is TGTGCCAGCAGTGCCTCACAGGGCGGCAATCAGCCCCAGCATTTT. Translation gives CASSASQGGNQPQHF.

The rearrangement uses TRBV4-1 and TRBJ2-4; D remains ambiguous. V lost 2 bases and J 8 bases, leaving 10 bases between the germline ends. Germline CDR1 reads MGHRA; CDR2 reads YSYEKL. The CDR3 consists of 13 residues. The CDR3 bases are TGCGCCAGCAGCCAAAGTGGTTACGACATTCAGTACTTC. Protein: CASSQSGYDIQYF.

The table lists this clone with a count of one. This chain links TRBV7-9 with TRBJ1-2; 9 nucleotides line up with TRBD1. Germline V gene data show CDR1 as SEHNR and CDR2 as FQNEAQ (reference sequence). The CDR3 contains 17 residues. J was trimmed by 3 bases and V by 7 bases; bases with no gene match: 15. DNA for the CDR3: TGTGCCAGCATGTGGTTGGGACAGGGCACAACTTACTATGGCTACACCTTC. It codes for CASMWLGQGTTYYGYTF.